These T cell receptor beta chains were read from a single sample in a study of identical twins. TCRdb ran MiXCR on the 5' RACE reads and lists one entry per CDR3 protein. The profile shows 450,000 to 650,000 distinct CDR3 sequences, approximately 14% of them singletons. The same specimen was also included in a second study, on yellow fever vaccine responses in identical twins.

Sequencing used CD4+ T cells sorted from blood. The receptors derive from a woman under 30 in good health. CDR3s leave out the opening cysteine and the closing phenylalanine or tryptophan. The D gene is left open where the match is weak.

V: TRBV10-3; D: -; length: 13; CDR3: AIIEEASDWGEQF
V: TRBV7-9; D: TRBD1; length: 13; CDR3: ASSLHRGDRETQY
V: TRBV7-9; D: TRBD2; length: 12; CDR3: ASSSPRWGLFQY
V: TRBV7-8; D: -; length: 13; CDR3: ASSLVDGVYSEAF
V: TRBV20-1; D: TRBD2; length: 12; CDR3: SADSGGGFNEQF
V: TRBV4-1; D: TRBD2; length: 14; CDR3: ASSQPSGGARETQY
V: TRBV3-1; D: TRBD2; length: 16; CDR3: ASSQFLSSGSETGELF
V: TRBV4-1; D: -; length: 14; CDR3: ASSQGSRVTGNTIY
V: TRBV18; D: -; length: 13; CDR3: ASSPISSPRNTIY
V: TRBV6-5; D: TRBD1; length: 12; CDR3: ASSWTGITGELF
V: TRBV4-2; D: -; length: 11; CDR3: ASSHELGQPQH
V: TRBV21-1; D: -; length: 13; CDR3: ASSTIAGSTDTQY
V: TRBV24-1; D: TRBD1; length: 12; CDR3: ATSDPGQGQPQH
V: TRBV11-3; D: -; length: 11; CDR3: ASSPQGTGELF
V: TRBV5-1; D: -; length: 12; CDR3: ASSQSQGNTEAF
V: TRBV29-1; D: -; length: 10; CDR3: SVEDPGGGYT
V: TRBV29-1; D: TRBD1; length: 11; CDR3: SAGTGWNTEAF
V: TRBV7-2; D: TRBD2; length: 14; CDR3: ASSLHSSGINLEQF
V: TRBV6-1; D: TRBD2; length: 15; CDR3: ASSTGSRGGSTDTQY
V: TRBV20-1; D: -; length: 14; CDR3: SARPARSGSTDTQY
V: TRBV7-2; D: TRBD1; length: 10; CDR3: ASSFRTGEAF
V: TRBV24-1; D: -; length: 14; CDR3: ATSDQLPRSYNEQF
V: TRBV6-1; D: TRBD1; length: 14; CDR3: ASSPTGQGGTGELF
V: TRBV7-6; D: -; length: 15; CDR3: ASSLLVLGSLFAEAF
V: TRBV10-3; D: -; length: 16; CDR3: AISANPVTGEEGYEQY
V: TRBV25-1; D: -; length: 12; CDR3: ASSDRVSQVTQY
V: TRBV10-3; D: TRBD2; length: 12; CDR3: AISRREDTGELF
V: TRBV12-3/TRBV12-4; D: TRBD2; length: 13; CDR3: ASSTSGGIPGELF
V: TRBV6-5; D: -; length: 11; CDR3: ASSWWQTGELF
V: TRBV5-1; D: -; length: 11; CDR3: ASSSTGGQPQH
V: TRBV10-3; D: -; length: 14; CDR3: AISESDAPGNQPQH
V: TRBV15; D: -; length: 12; CDR3: ATSRSGDSYEQY
V: TRBV21-1; D: -; length: 9; CDR3: ASSKKPMAF
V: TRBV28; D: -; length: 11; CDR3: ASSGRANEKLF
V: TRBV20-1; D: TRBD2; length: 12; CDR3: SASSGRALYEQY
V: TRBV12-3/TRBV12-4; D: -; length: 13; CDR3: ASNPQGSGGNTIY
V: TRBV12-3/TRBV12-4; D: -; length: 11; CDR3: ASSLSAEETQY
V: TRBV10-3; D: -; length: 11; CDR3: AISELRAETQY
V: TRBV27; D: TRBD1; length: 12; CDR3: ASSLGQGISPLH
V: TRBV7-6; D: -; length: 16; CDR3: ASSLVPRLGGSGNTIY
V: TRBV11-2; D: -; length: 17; CDR3: ASSPEPRRTVSSTDTQY
V: TRBV10-3; D: -; length: 12; CDR3: AISESGVGYEQY
V: TRBV5-1; D: TRBD1; length: 13; CDR3: ASSLGRTGAYEQY
V: TRBV12-3/TRBV12-4; D: TRBD2; length: 11; CDR3: ASSPPGGNIQY
V: TRBV24-1; D: TRBD2; length: 13; CDR3: ATGSSGSSYNEQF
V: TRBV11-2; D: TRBD1; length: 16; CDR3: ASSLVPGTGATYNEQF
V: TRBV20-1; D: -; length: 12; CDR3: SARDVTNTGELF
V: TRBV3-1; D: -; length: 11; CDR3: ASSRTANYGYT
V: TRBV6-5; D: -; length: 13; CDR3: ASSYRPGATDTQY
V: TRBV12-3/TRBV12-4; D: -; length: 12; CDR3: ASRRQGSNQPQH
V: TRBV5-1; D: -; length: 11; CDR3: ASSLTPSETQY
V: TRBV7-3; D: TRBD2; length: 16; CDR3: ASSLSGPGLAGTDTQY
V: TRBV10-3; D: TRBD2; length: 13; CDR3: AISETSGIYNEQF
V: TRBV5-1; D: -; length: 12; CDR3: ASSLLGRDNEQF
V: TRBV10-2; D: -; length: 11; CDR3: ASRIRDDGEQY
V: TRBV7-2; D: -; length: 11; CDR3: ASSYGSADTQY
V: TRBV7-7; D: TRBD1; length: 14; CDR3: ASSRGTGRNQETQY
V: TRBV12-3/TRBV12-4; D: -; length: 11; CDR3: ASSLGAARELF